Following are 29 T cell receptor beta chains from one sample sequenced in a study of blood T cell repertoires in COVID-19 (TCRdb year 2020). The library was made by the immunoSEQ multiplex PCR assay. TCRdb holds this immuneACCESS table with in-frame rearrangements only. Some clones are missing; in checked studies, unresolved V genes explain under half, and the rest has no known cause. The sample contains 300,000 to 350,000 clones, 87% of them found a single time. The top ten clones comprise about 9.8% of the sample. Sequencing used PBMCs or T cells enriched from blood (not recorded which). The receptors derive from a woman in her late teens or twenties who had recovered from COVID-19.

J is TRBJ1-1 and V is TRBV11-2; possibly TRBD1 for D (5 bases). Between the trimmed V and J ends, which lost 2 bases and 1 base, there was a span of 8 bases. CDR1 SGHAT and CDR2 FQNNGV come from the germline V gene. The CDR3 sequence is 14 residues long. The CDR3 nucleotides are TGTGCCAGCAGCTTACAGGGCTCGAACACTGAAGCTTTCTTT. Translation gives CASSLQGSNTEAFF.

This clone came up once. The chain employs TRBV27 and TRBJ1-2; TRBD1 aligns across 10 bases. The CDR3 contains 16 residues. Trimming removed 1 base from V and 6 bases from J; junction bases left unmatched: 8. In germline, CDR1 is MNHEY, CDR2 SMNVEV (reference sequence). In nucleotides, the CDR3 is TGTGCCAGCAGTTTATACTGGGGACAGGGGAGTGATGGCTACACCTTC. Its translation: CASSLYWGQGSDGYTF.

The chain recombines TRBV7-9 with TRBJ1-6; D not certain. There are 14 residues in the CDR3. V shed 4 bases and J shed 8 bases, with 12 bases lying between them. Per the germline V gene, CDR1 is SEHNR and CDR2 is FQNEAQ (reference sequence). The CDR3 nucleotides read TGTGCCAGCAGCTCCGGCGGTCTTGATTCACCCCTCCACTTT. Translated: CASSSGGLDSPLHF.

The chain uses TRBV20-1 and TRBJ1-3; D might be TRBD1 (5 bases). This CDR3 comprises 15 residues. Germline CDR1 reads DFQATT; CDR2 reads SNEGSKA (reference sequence). Between the trimmed V and J ends, which lost 3 bases and 3 bases, there was a span of 15 bases. The CDR3 loop reads CSASGRGGDGNTIYF. The DNA for the CDR3 is TGCAGTGCTAGTGGAAGGGGTGGGGATGGAAACACCATATATTTT.

The V and J genes are TRBV28 and TRBJ2-4; 11 bases are a match to TRBD2. V shed 0 bases and J 0 bases; nucleotides not matched to a gene: 13. CDR1 is MDHEN, CDR2 SYDVKM, per germline. This CDR3 comprises 21 residues. The CDR3 region is CASSLWGTSGGGRLAKNIQYF. CDR3 nucleotides: TGTGCCAGCAGTTTATGGGGTACTAGCGGGGGTGGTCGACTAGCCAAAAACATTCAGTACTTC.

The rearrangement joins TRBV9 to TRBJ2-7, with 11 positions matching TRBD1. Germline V lookup: CDR1 SGDLS, CDR2 YYNGEE. This CDR3 contains 16 residues. Trimming cost V 2 bases and J 3 bases; bases outside gene matches: 7. This CDR3 reads CASSVEPGQGVYEQYF. The CDR3 nucleotides are TGTGCCAGCAGCGTTGAACCGGGACAGGGGGTCTACGAGCAGTACTTC.

J is TRBJ2-7 and V is TRBV5-1; a weak D match, TRBD1 (6 bases). Germline V gene sequence: CDR1 SGHRS, CDR2 YFSETQ. The ends were cut back, 7 bases at V and 6 bases at J, with 20 bases in the middle. This CDR3 has 14 residues. CDR3 residues: CASYQDRRSGEQYF. CDR3 DNA: TGCGCCAGCTATCAAGACAGGCGGAGCGGCGAGCAGTACTTC.

This chain connects TRBV6-2 or TRBV6-3 to TRBJ1-5; 8 positions agree with TRBD1. Germline V CDR1 and CDR2: MNHEY, SVGEGT. V gave up 4 bases and J gave up 1 base; unmatched junction bases: 12. The CDR3 spans 18 residues. The CDR3 sequence is CASSSVAGGVVSNQPQHF. As DNA, the CDR3 is TGTGCCAGCAGTTCTGTCGCAGGGGGCGTCGTAAGCAATCAGCCCCAGCATTTT.

The chain carries TRBV19 and TRBJ1-4; no reliable D call. The germline CDR1 and CDR2 sequences are LNHDA and SQIVND (reference sequence). The CDR3 is 12 amino acids. Deletions cut 5 bases from V and 6 bases from J, with 7 bases between. The DNA of the CDR3 is TGTGCCAGTAGTGCGTCGGATGAAAAACTGTTTTTT. It specifies CASSASDEKLFF.

This rearrangement joins TRBV7-8 to TRBJ1-3; 9 bases agree with TRBD1. The CDR3 length is 15 residues. Germline trimming cut 5 bases from V and 3 bases from J; bases unmatched to any gene: 5. Germline CDR1 and CDR2: SGHVS and FQNEAQ. CDR3 coding DNA: TGTGCCAGCAGCACCGGGACAGGGAATGGAAACACCATATATTTT. Amino acids: CASSTGTGNGNTIYF.

The rearrangement joins TRBV2 to TRBJ2-5; 9 positions match TRBD2. This CDR3 comprises 15 residues. The V gene end was trimmed by 5 bases and the J gene end by 7 bases; junction bases not matched to a gene: 11. Germline V gene data show CDR1 as SNHLY and CDR2 as FYNNEI. This CDR3 reads CASSLFSGRSGTQYF. DNA for the CDR3: TGTGCCAGCAGTCTTTTTAGCGGGAGATCGGGGACCCAGTACTTC.

This clone appeared a single time. The gene calls are TRBV7-2 and TRBJ2-3, with 10 bases fitting TRBD2. This CDR3 is 17 amino acids long. Germline V gene data show CDR1 as SGHTA and CDR2 as FQGNSA. V gave up 3 bases and J gave up 6 bases; unmatched junction bases: 12. CDR3 sequence: CASSFSSSGGARDTQYF. The CDR3 DNA reads TGTGCCAGCAGCTTCAGTTCGAGCGGGGGGGCCCGGGATACGCAGTATTTT.

The rearrangement joins TRBV10-3 to TRBJ1-1; D is unresolved. Looked up from germline, CDR1 is ENHRY and CDR2 is SYGVKD. The V end was cut by 6 bases, the J end by 4 bases, with 12 bases between. The CDR3 has 13 amino acids. The CDR3: CAIRVGGSTEAFF. Here the CDR3 DNA reads TGTGCCATCAGGGTCGGTGGGAGCACTGAAGCTTTCTTT.

This sequence joins TRBV3-1 (or the pseudogene TRBV3-2) and TRBJ1-1; D is undetermined. Between the trimmed V and J ends, which lost 0 bases and 1 base, there was a span of 3 bases. CDR3 length equals 13 residues. CDR1 is LGHDT, CDR2 YNNKEL, per germline (reference sequence). This chain's CDR3 is CASSQDQNTEAFF. CDR3 coding DNA: TGTGCCAGCAGCCAAGACCAGAACACTGAAGCTTTCTTT.

This chain connects TRBV29-1 to TRBJ1-2; D not resolved. The V and J ends lost 4 bases and 6 bases respectively, with 9 bases between them. Germline V gene sequence: CDR1 SQVTM, CDR2 ANQGSEA. The CDR3 loop spans 11 amino acids. This chain's CDR3 is CSVARGDGYTF. The CDR3 DNA reads TGCAGCGTTGCTCGCGGCGATGGCTACACCTTC.

V usage is TRBV12-3 or TRBV12-4 and J usage is TRBJ1-2; tentative D call: TRBD1 (6 bases). CDR3 size: 12 residues. The V end lost 8 bases, the J end lost 7 bases, and 14 bases lay between the germline ends. The CDR3: CASLRTAVGYTF. Written as DNA, the CDR3 is TGTGCCAGCCTTCGGACAGCGGTTGGCTACACCTTC.

The V call is TRBV24-1, the J call TRBJ1-1; D gene unclear. V lost 3 bases and J lost 4, with 8 bases in between. CDR3 length: 13 amino acids. Germline CDR1 and CDR2: KGHDR and SFDVKD. CDR3 sequence (DNA): TGTGCCACCAGTGATCCGGGTGCCACTGAAGCTTTCTTT. It is translated as CATSDPGATEAFF.

This sequence joins TRBV27 and TRBJ2-1; D perhaps matches TRBD2 (5 bases). This CDR3 is built from 15 residues. Trimming removed 3 bases at V and 6 bases at J, with 15 bases between. CDR1 is MNHEY and CDR2 is SMNVEV in the germline V gene (reference sequence). As DNA, the CDR3 is TGTGCCAGCAGTTTTGCCGCTAGCCGTCGCAATGAGCAGTTCTTC. Its translation is CASSFAASRRNEQFF.

This sequence joins TRBV5-1 and TRBJ2-3, with 7 bases aligning to TRBD2. CDR3 length equals 15 residues. The germline gives CDR1 SGHRS, CDR2 YFSETQ. Trimming took 5 bases from V and 4 from J; bases not matched to a gene: 10. In nucleotides, the CDR3 is TGCGCCAGCAGTATGGGTCGGCGGGGGTCAGATACGCAGTATTTT. It yields the protein CASSMGRRGSDTQYF.

The rearrangement uses TRBV28 and TRBJ1-2, with 8 bases fitting TRBD1. Germline trimming cut 2 bases from V and 4 bases from J; bases unmatched to any gene: 6. CDR3 size: 15 residues. Germline CDR1 MDHEN, CDR2 SYDVKM. CDR3 nucleotides: TGTGCCAGCAGTTTACGAGCAGGGGGCGTCTATGGCTACACCTTC. As protein: CASSLRAGGVYGYTF.

This chain joins TRBV28 and TRBJ1-5, with D possibly being TRBD1 (5 bases). This CDR3 has 16 amino acids. Germline V gene sequence: CDR1 MDHEN, CDR2 SYDVKM. Deletions cut 8 bases from V and 5 bases from J, with 22 bases between. The CDR3, as DNA: TGTGCCAGCTCTCACCCCTGGGGGGAGGTTGATCAGCCCCAGCATTTT. This translates into CASSHPWGEVDQPQHF. Supplemented by reference TRBV28 and TRBJ1-5, the full variable domain reads DVKVTQSSRYLVKRTGEKVFLECVQDMDHENMFWYRQDPGLGLRLIYFSYDVKMKEKGDIPEGYSVSREKKERFSLILESASTNQTSMYLCASSHPWGEVDQPQHFGDGTRLSIL.

V gene TRBV21-1 combines with J gene TRBJ2-7; the D call of TRBD1 is as the table states it, not checked on the DNA. TRBV21-1 is listed as a pseudogene. The CDR3 extends over 15 amino acids. The CDR3: CASSKRQGAYYEQYF. The DNA for the CDR3 is TGTGCCAGCAGCAAACGCCAAGGGGCTTACTACGAGCAGTACTTC.

J is TRBJ1-1 and V is TRBV30; 7 nucleotides match TRBD1. Germline V gene data show CDR1 as GTSNPN and CDR2 as SVGIG (reference sequence). With V trimmed by 0 bases and J by 6 bases, 10 bases remained unmatched. This CDR3 contains 15 residues. The chain's CDR3 is CAWSVLRGRTSEAFF. CDR3 bases: TGTGCCTGGAGTGTACTGAGGGGGCGAACTTCTGAAGCTTTCTTT.

The chain recombines TRBV28 with TRBJ2-5, with 9 bases fitting TRBD2. This CDR3 spans 16 amino acids. The trim removed 5 bases at V and 0 bases at J, leaving 7 bases unmatched. CDR1 MDHEN and CDR2 SYDVKM come from the germline V gene. In nucleotides, the CDR3 is TGTGCCAGCAGTCCCCTTTTAGCGGGGGACCAAGAGACCCAGTACTTC. As protein: CASSPLLAGDQETQYF.

The chain has TRBV5-1 and TRBJ2-5; 9 bases are shared with TRBD2. The CDR3 sequence is 15 residues long. After removal of 0 bases from V and 4 bases from J, the junction contained 4 bases not matched to a gene. Germline V gene lookup returns CDR1 SGHRS and CDR2 YFSETQ. CDR3: CASSLAGGGGETQYF. The CDR3 DNA follows: TGCGCCAGCAGCTTGGCTGGCGGGGGGGGAGAGACCCAGTACTTC.

This chain links TRBV5-3 with TRBJ2-7; TRBD1 is a possible D gene (6 bases). TRBV5-3 counts as an open reading frame of uncertain function. Trimming shortened V by 2 bases and J by 2 bases, and 14 bases separated the two germline ends. The CDR3 is made up of 15 amino acids. DNA for the CDR3: TGTGCCAGAAGCTTTTTAGTGGACAGAACCTACGAGCAGTACTTC. Its translation is CARSFLVDRTYEQYF.

The chain employs TRBV3-1 (or the pseudogene TRBV3-2) and TRBJ2-2; no reliable D call. The CDR3 runs 14 residues. Trimming left V 3 bases short and J 3 bases short, with 8 bases between. Germline-derived CDR1 and CDR2 are LGHDT and YNNKEL (reference sequence). The CDR3 sequence is CASSQLAYTGELFF. The CDR3 DNA reads as TGTGCCAGCAGCCAGTTGGCCTACACCGGGGAGCTGTTTTTT.

The chain links TRBV5-4 to TRBJ2-2; D ambiguous. Germline assignment: CDR1 SGHNT and CDR2 YYREEE (reference sequence). The CDR3 is 15 amino acids. Trimming left V 1 base short and J 1 base short, with 8 bases between. The CDR3 sequence is CASSLPGQNTGELFF. The CDR3 bases are TGTGCCAGCAGCTTGCCTGGGCAGAACACCGGGGAGCTGTTTTTT.

This clone has just a few counts. This chain connects TRBV28 to TRBJ1-6, with 8 bases lining up with TRBD1. The J segment lost 0 bases and the V segment lost 4 bases, leaving 8 bases of the junction unmatched. Germline CDR1 MDHEN, CDR2 SYDVKM. CDR3 length: 18 amino acids. The CDR3 sequence: CASSSPRTGRSYNSPLHF. In DNA, the CDR3 is TGTGCCAGCAGTTCTCCTCGGACAGGGCGCTCCTATAATTCACCCCTCCACTTT.